The source of this TCR beta chain is a study of beta chain features in type 1 diabetes. This clone has only a few counts. The isolated RNA, all of it, was reverse transcribed, so expressed TCRB transcripts were what got sequenced. Deep immunoSEQ sequencing covered naive, central memory and regulatory T cell samples. Sequencing used immunoSEQ multiplex PCR; TCRdb keeps in-frame clones, though not all of them. This table has under 250,000 clones, 25% to 30% appearing once. This CDR3 comprises 14 residues. Losses at the gene ends were 2 bases for V and 4 bases for J; bases not matched to a gene: 6. Germline CDR1 is GTSNPN and CDR2 is SVGIG (reference sequence).

Sequencing was performed on central memory CD4+ T cells from blood. The TCR was taken from a man younger than 45 in good health. The chain links TRBV30 to TRBJ2-3; 7 bases align to TRBD2. The CDR3 sequence: CAWSRGGSADTQYF. The CDR3 DNA reads TGTGCCTGGAGTCGGGGCGGGAGCGCAGATACGCAGTATTTT.